The 10 T cell receptor beta chains given below trace back to one sample, sequenced in a study of early T cells in non-severe SARS-CoV-2 infection. One entry per CDR3 protein, called by TCRdb with MiXCR from the 5' RACE reads. This repertoire shows under 140,000 distinct CDR3 sequences, roughly an eighth found once; its top ten account for approximately 3.8%. The sample here was whole blood, taken at baseline. Every receptor here comes from an adult who was a healthcare worker with PCR-confirmed SARS-CoV-2 infection or an uninfected control (not recorded which).

The chain couples TRBV11-2 to TRBJ2-7; D not certain. Trimming cost V 7 bases and J 1 base, with 8 bases left between them. Germline CDR1 and CDR2: SGHAT and FQNNGV. This CDR3 has 12 residues. This CDR3 is CASKPVSYEQYF. Here the CDR3 DNA reads TGTGCCAGCAAACCAGTTTCCTACGAGCAGTACTTC. The variable domain in full, with the rest retrieved from reference TRBV11-2 and TRBJ2-7, is EAGVAQSPRYKIIEKRQSVAFWCNPISGHATLYWYQQILGQGPKLLIQFQNNGVVDDSQLPKDRFSAERLKGVDSTLKIQPAKLEDSAVYLCASKPVSYEQYFGPGTRLTVT.

This clonotype was counted only a few times. The chain has TRBV6-6 and TRBJ1-6; D is unclear. Trimming took 11 bases from V and 1 from J, leaving 6 bases between them. This CDR3 contains 12 residues. Per germline, CDR1 MNHNY and CDR2 SVGAGI (reference sequence). CDR3 region: CAVFSYNSPLHF. CDR3 DNA sequence: TGTGCCGTATTTTCCTATAATTCACCCCTCCACTTT.

This clonotype showed up just a few times. J is TRBJ1-2 and V is TRBV7-3; perhaps TRBD1 as D (5 bases). Looked up from germline, CDR1 is SGHTA and CDR2 is FQGTGA. The germline V and J ends were trimmed by 1 base and 6 bases, with 9 bases remaining between them. The length of the CDR3 is 13 residues. The CDR3 is CASSLIGTDGYTF. The DNA for the CDR3 is TGTGCCAGCAGCTTAATAGGGACTGATGGCTACACCTTC.

This clonotype was observed a few times. CDR3 protein: CASSTGASGRSGIEQYF. The DNA of the CDR3 is TGTGCCAGCAGTACGGGAGCTAGCGGGAGATCTGGGATCGAGCAGTACTTC. This rearrangement joins TRBV28 to TRBJ2-7; 10 bases fit TRBD2. V trimming: 5 bases; J trimming: 6 bases; junction bases outside the gene matches: 16. Germline CDR1 reads MDHEN; CDR2 reads SYDVKM. There are 17 residues in the CDR3. Looking up the rest from reference TRBV28 and TRBJ2-7 gives the full variable domain: DVKVTQSSRYLVKRTGEKVFLECVQDMDHENMFWYRQDPGLGLRLIYFSYDVKMKEKGDIPEGYSVSREKKERFSLILESASTNQTSMYLCASSTGASGRSGIEQYFGPGTRLTVT.

This clonotype was observed a few times. This chain connects TRBV4-1 to TRBJ2-1; 9 positions match TRBD2. The length of the CDR3 is 18 residues. Trimming cost V 5 bases and J 0 bases; bases outside gene matches: 11. Germline lookup yields CDR1 MGHRA and CDR2 YSYEKL. The CDR3 here is CASSFFLAGGRSYNEQFF. CDR3 DNA: TGCGCCAGCAGCTTCTTTTTGGCGGGAGGGCGCTCCTACAATGAGCAGTTCTTC.

This clonotype was counted only a few times. In nucleotides, the CDR3 is TGCAGCGTTGAAGATCTCACAGGGATCGTGGTGGAAGCTTTCTTT. Translating it yields CSVEDLTGIVVEAFF. V usage is TRBV29-1 and J usage is TRBJ1-1, with D possibly matching TRBD1 (6 bases). V lost 0 bases, J lost 8 bases, and 19 bases lay in between. CDR1 and CDR2 from the germline V gene are SQVTM and ANQGSEA. There are 15 residues in the CDR3.

This clonotype was seen only once. This chain joins TRBV20-1 and TRBJ2-1, with D perhaps given as TRBD1 or TRBD2 (5 bases each). Deletions cut 7 bases from V and 3 bases from J, with 16 bases between. Germline V CDR1 and CDR2: DFQATT, SNEGSKA (reference sequence). The CDR3 has 14 amino acids. This chain's CDR3 is CSVGPGPHYNEQFF. In nucleotides, the CDR3 is TGCAGTGTAGGCCCGGGACCCCACTACAATGAGCAGTTCTTC.

This clonotype was seen at least ten times. Relative to the germline gene, one junction end is altered; a read error may explain this. The chain employs TRBV20-1 and TRBJ1-1; D call uncertain. Germline V gives CDR1 DFQATT, CDR2 SNEGSKA (reference sequence). The CDR3 is 13 amino acids. CDR3 protein: CSARGQRNTEAFF. Written as DNA, the CDR3 is TGCAGTGCGAGAGGCCAGAGGAACACTGAAGCTTTCTTT.

This clonotype was detected many times. The rearrangement uses TRBV29-1 and TRBJ1-1; D is uncertain. CDR3 size: 12 residues. V was pared by 7 bases and J by 5 bases, with 14 bases between. The germline CDR1 and CDR2 sequences are SQVTM and ANQGSEA. CDR3 in DNA: TGCAGCGCCTCCACCGGAGGGACTGAAGCTTTCTTT. Protein: CSASTGGTEAFF.

The chain has TRBV2 and TRBJ2-7; D may correspond to TRBD1 or TRBD2 (5 bases each). The CDR3 covers 15 residues. V was cut by 5 bases and J by 7 bases, with 21 bases left in between. CDR1 is SNHLY, CDR2 FYNNEI, per germline. As DNA, the CDR3 is TGTGCCAGCAGTTCACAGGCGGTGCGGACGGGGGAGCAGTACTTC. Its protein is CASSSQAVRTGEQYF.